The subject of this entry is one T cell receptor (beta chain). Its cognate antigen is unknown. The CDR3 covers 15 residues. V dropped 0 bases and J dropped 5 bases, with 13 bases sitting between them. Germline CDR1 SGDLS, CDR2 YYNGEE. This specimen belongs to a study of cytomegalovirus exposure and HLA in healthy donors. Whole-study context: Genotyping of 400 or so donors showed that about 79% belonged to the Caucasian-associated ancestry cluster.

The PCR was carried out with 60 Vbeta primers and 13 Jbeta primers. Here immunoSEQ multiplex PCR was the method, and the copy in TCRdb shows in-frame clones only, minus some. The sample contains about 160,000 clones, over 60% of which appear only once. Study-wide results and caveats: Most of the CMV-associated TCR beta chains (in a later analysis) appeared to be HLA-restricted. Most sequenced TCRs were rare (though some public TCRs occurred in many donors). A further, later analysis showed that HLA-associated TCR beta chains (compared with equally common others) were more clonally expanded.

Input material: PBMCs. V is TRBV9 and J is TRBJ2-3, with D possibly matching TRBD2 (6 bases). This TCR was sampled from a woman between 50 and 59 years old in good health and CMV-seropositive. CDR3 residues: CASSVGGVGGDTQYF. The CDR3 DNA sequence: TGTGCCAGCAGCGTAGGGGGGGTGGGGGGAGATACGCAGTATTTT.